This T cell receptor (beta chain) was identified during a study of neurological immune-mediated disorders. Overall study findings and caveats: Falling below healthy controls, multiple sclerosis showed the least TCR clonal expansion, while HTLV-1-associated myelopathy showed the most.

This clonotype was counted many times. Its antigen is undetermined. Germline loops: CDR1 MNHEY, CDR2 SMNVEV (reference sequence). This CDR3 comprises 13 residues. With 10-nucleotide random UMIs, 5'RACE was used to make the cDNA. Each CDR3 protein gets one entry after TCRdb re-called the 5' RACE reads with MiXCR. This sample has about 59,000 distinct CDR3 sequences, with more than 9.5% found just once. The TCR sequence derives from an older woman with HTLV-1-associated myelopathy (HAM/TSP). Sequenced sample: PBMCs. V gene TRBV27 combines with J gene TRBJ2-7, with D perhaps TRBD1 or TRBD2 (6 bases each). This CDR3 reads CAPVKGGLVEQYF. The CDR3 DNA follows: TGTGCTCCCGTGAAGGGGGGTCTGGTCGAGCAGTACTTC.